Listed here are 26 T cell receptor beta chains from one sample, sequenced in a study of CD8 T cells in Susac syndrome (dated by TCRdb to the late 2010s). The library relied on the immunoSEQ multiplex PCR assay. RNA was extracted using the RNeasy kit, and about 0.45 to 1 ug of the RNA was reverse transcribed with random hexamers. TCRdb reprocessing: public reads trimmed at Q25 with fastp, clones called with MiXCR, in-frame beta chains kept. Rows merge per CDR3 protein into single entries with the most common DNA and genes. The sample table holds 200,000 to 250,000 distinct CDR3 sequences, of which 94% were seen once. The ten most abundant clones make up about 0.14% of the sample. Source material: CD4+ T cells from PBMCs. These receptors all come from a human donor with Susac syndrome.

This chain links TRBV5-6 with TRBJ1-1; no reliable D call. Trimming pared 4 bases from V and 5 bases from J, leaving 15 bases between. Germline V gene sequence: CDR1 SGHDT, CDR2 YYEEEE. The CDR3 is 14 amino acids. CDR3 protein: CASSPRPTGTEAFF. CDR3 in DNA: TGTGCCAGCAGCCCCCGACCTACGGGGACTGAAGCTTTCTTT.

This rearrangement joins TRBV7-6 to TRBJ2-5; 7 bases align to TRBD2. The CDR3 has 13 residues. Losses at the gene ends were 3 bases for V and 6 bases for J; bases not matched to a gene: 4. Per germline, CDR1 SGHVS and CDR2 FNYEAQ. CDR3 nucleotide sequence: TGTGCCAGCAGCTTGGGGGGGGAGAAGACCCAGTACTTC. Protein sequence: CASSLGGEKTQYF.

V usage is TRBV30 and J usage is TRBJ2-5; 7 positions match TRBD2. This CDR3 contains 12 residues. The V and J ends lost 3 bases and 7 bases, in that order; junction bases with no gene match: 5. Germline CDR1 is GTSNPN and CDR2 is SVGIG (reference sequence). Written as DNA, the CDR3 is TGTGCCTGGAGCGAGGTAGCGGGGACCCAGTACTTC. Protein product: CAWSEVAGTQYF. The full variable domain, completed using reference TRBV30 and TRBJ2-5, is SQTIHQWPATLVQPVGSPLSLECTVEGTSNPNLYWYRQAAGRGLQLLFYSVGIGQISSEVPQNLSASRPQDRQFILSSKKLLLSDSGFYLCAWSEVAGTQYFGPGTRLLVL.

This clonotype was counted once. The chain couples TRBV3-1 to TRBJ2-5; 14 nucleotides match TRBD2. CDR1 and CDR2 from the germline V gene are LGHDT and YNNKEL (reference sequence). J gave up 4 bases and V 5 bases, and 6 bases lay outside the gene matches. The CDR3 totals 16 residues. The CDR3 DNA sequence: TGTGCCAGCAGCTGGGGACTAGCGGGGGTAGGAGAGACCCAGTACTTC. Its translation is CASSWGLAGVGETQYF.

Here the CDR3 DNA reads TGTGCCAGCAGAAGACAGGCCTCTGGAAACACCATATATTTT. This gives the protein CASRRQASGNTIYF. The J gene is TRBJ1-3, the V gene TRBV6-5; perhaps TRBD1 as D (6 bases). CDR3 size: 14 residues. V dropped 6 bases and J dropped 0 bases, with 9 bases sitting between them. Germline CDR1 MNHEY, CDR2 SVGAGI.

The chain uses TRBV30 and TRBJ1-3, with unresolved D. The CDR3 runs to 11 residues. Germline loops: CDR1 GTSNPN, CDR2 SVGIG (reference sequence). Between the trimmed V and J ends, which lost 0 bases and 7 bases, there was a span of 4 bases. Here the CDR3 DNA reads TGTGCCTGGAGTGTAAGGAACACCATATATTTT. It codes for CAWSVRNTIYF.

V and J are TRBV12-3 or TRBV12-4 and TRBJ1-4; D is uncertain. The CDR3 extends over 15 amino acids. Trimming left V 6 bases short and J 0 bases short, with 11 bases between. For the CDR3, the DNA is TGTGCCAGCAGCCAGCAGGCAGCAACTAATGAAAAACTGTTTTTT. Translated, it gives CASSQQAATNEKLFF.

This CDR3 reads CAWSVPVDPADEQYF. The CDR3 DNA sequence: TGTGCCTGGAGTGTACCAGTTGACCCCGCGGACGAGCAGTACTTC. V usage is TRBV30 and J usage is TRBJ2-7; unclear D gene. Germline V CDR1 and CDR2: GTSNPN, SVGIG (reference sequence). The CDR3 is made up of 15 amino acids. The V end was cut by 0 bases, the J end by 5 bases, with 17 bases between. Full variable domain (rest looked up from reference TRBV30 and TRBJ2-7): SQTIHQWPATLVQPVGSPLSLECTVEGTSNPNLYWYRQAAGRGLQLLFYSVGIGQISSEVPQNLSASRPQDRQFILSSKKLLLSDSGFYLCAWSVPVDPADEQYFGPGTRLTVT.

This clonotype was observed a single time. CDR3 bases: TGTGCCCCGAGTCCGGGCCATGGCTACACCTTC. It codes for CAPSPGHGYTF. J is TRBJ1-2 and V is TRBV24-1; D gene uncertain. The CDR3 extends over 11 amino acids. V lost 12 bases, J lost 6 bases, and 13 bases lay in between. Looked up from germline, CDR1 is KGHDR and CDR2 is SFDVKD.

V gene TRBV20-1 combines with J gene TRBJ2-3; 11 bases are shared with TRBD2. Germline V gives CDR1 DFQATT, CDR2 SNEGSKA (reference sequence). The J segment lost 0 bases and the V segment lost 5 bases, leaving 4 bases of the junction unmatched. CDR3 length: 15 amino acids. The CDR3 loop reads CSAGTSGYSTDTQYF. The CDR3 nucleotides read TGCAGTGCTGGGACTAGCGGCTATAGCACAGATACGCAGTATTTT.

J is TRBJ2-6 and V is TRBV30; D gene ambiguous. Germline V lookup: CDR1 GTSNPN, CDR2 SVGIG (reference sequence). The CDR3 has 15 amino acids. V lost 8 bases to trimming and J lost 0 bases, with 14 bases between them. CDR3 region: CARGLLPSGANVLTF. The CDR3 coding sequence is TGTGCCAGAGGCCTGTTGCCCTCTGGGGCCAACGTCCTGACTTTC.

CDR3 DNA: TGCAGTGCTAGAGATGGGGCGACAGGGCCCCTCCACTTT. Translating it yields CSARDGATGPLHF. The V gene is TRBV20-1, the J gene TRBJ1-6, with TRBD1 identical over 7 bases. V was clipped by 0 bases and J by 13 bases; unmatched bases: 6. The CDR3 sequence is 13 residues long. Germline lookup yields CDR1 DFQATT and CDR2 SNEGSKA (reference sequence).

This sequence joins TRBV9 and TRBJ2-5, with 8 nucleotides matching TRBD1. There are 16 residues in the CDR3. Trimming took 4 bases from V and 3 from J; bases not matched to a gene: 11. Germline assignment: CDR1 SGDLS and CDR2 YYNGEE. The CDR3: CASSTTTGEEEETQYF. As DNA, the CDR3 is TGTGCCAGCAGCACCACGACAGGGGAGGAGGAAGAGACCCAGTACTTC.

The J gene is TRBJ2-3, the V gene TRBV7-2; D not resolved. This CDR3 has 13 amino acids. Deletions cut 6 bases from V and 2 bases from J, with 9 bases between. Per the germline V gene, CDR1 is SGHTA and CDR2 is FQGNSA. For the CDR3, the DNA is TGTGCCAGCAGTTTCCCATCCACAGATACGCAGTATTTT. Translation gives CASSFPSTDTQYF.

The chain links TRBV7-2 to TRBJ2-5, with TRBD2 matching over 8 bases. Germline CDR1 SGHTA, CDR2 FQGNSA. CDR3 length: 14 amino acids. J gave up 2 bases and V 6 bases, and 5 bases lay outside the gene matches. CDR3 amino acids: CASSFSGAQETQYF. CDR3 sequence (DNA): TGTGCCAGCAGTTTTAGCGGGGCACAAGAGACCCAGTACTTC.

The chain combines TRBV20-1 with TRBJ2-5; TRBD1 is a possible D gene (6 bases). This CDR3 spans 15 amino acids. The V and J ends lost 2 bases and 1 base respectively, with 14 bases between them. Germline V gives CDR1 DFQATT, CDR2 SNEGSKA (reference sequence). The CDR3 sequence: CSARPLTGIQETQYF. Here the CDR3 DNA reads TGCAGTGCTAGACCATTGACAGGAATCCAAGAGACCCAGTACTTC.

The chain uses TRBV9 and TRBJ2-7; a weak D match, TRBD2 (7 bases). The CDR3 contains 13 residues. Per the germline V gene, CDR1 is SGDLS and CDR2 is YYNGEE. Trimming cost V 3 bases and J 7 bases, with 14 bases left between them. The CDR3: CASSAGGRGEQYF. For the CDR3, the DNA is TGTGCCAGCAGCGCGGGGGGCCGGGGGGAGCAGTACTTC.

The rearrangement uses TRBV12-3 or TRBV12-4 and TRBJ2-7; 10 bases align to TRBD1. The CDR3 sequence is 15 residues long. The junction had 6 bases not matched to a gene; V was cut back by 1 base and J by 6 bases. The CDR3, as DNA: TGTGCCAGCAGTTTAGGGGACAGGGGTAGGGGCGAGCAGTACTTC. Protein product: CASSLGDRGRGEQYF.

The V gene is TRBV5-4, the J gene TRBJ2-2; 8 bases fit TRBD2. This CDR3 has 16 residues. Germline CDR1 SGHNT, CDR2 YYREEE (reference sequence). The V and J ends lost 3 bases and 5 bases, in that order; junction bases with no gene match: 9. CDR3 bases: TGTGCCAGCAGCTCTTCGCGGGGGGCGCAAACCGGGGAGCTGTTTTTT. It is translated as CASSSSRGAQTGELFF.

This rearrangement joins TRBV20-1 to TRBJ1-3; D not certain. The germline CDR1 and CDR2 sequences are DFQATT and SNEGSKA (reference sequence). V lost 3 bases to trimming and J lost 0 bases, with 9 bases between them. The CDR3 has 14 amino acids. Here the CDR3 DNA reads TGCAGTGCTAGCTACCGAAGCTCTGGAAACACCATATATTTT. Its translation is CSASYRSSGNTIYF.

This chain uses TRBV9 with TRBJ1-2, with no clear D. The V gene lost 7 bases and the J gene lost 2 bases, with 12 bases spanning the gap. The germline gives CDR1 SGDLS, CDR2 YYNGEE. The CDR3 totals 13 residues. CDR3 amino acids: CASDKGSNYGYTF. CDR3 nucleotides: TGTGCCAGCGATAAAGGGTCAAACTATGGCTACACCTTC.

The gene calls are TRBV3-1 and TRBJ1-6; D is unresolved. Germline V gene sequence: CDR1 LGHDT, CDR2 YNNKEL (reference sequence). This CDR3 spans 13 amino acids. V dropped 8 bases and J dropped 1 base, with 6 bases sitting between them. The CDR3 DNA reads TGTGCCAGCCGGGGTTCCTATAATTCACCCCTCCACTTT. Translation gives CASRGSYNSPLHF.

The gene calls are TRBV28 and TRBJ2-7; D possibly corresponds to TRBD2 (6 bases). Deletions cut 8 bases from V and 0 bases from J, with 17 bases between. The CDR3 length is 15 residues. Per germline, CDR1 MDHEN and CDR2 SYDVKM. The CDR3 sequence: CASSGRGTHSYEQYF. The CDR3 DNA sequence: TGTGCCAGCTCCGGACGGGGGACTCACTCCTACGAGCAGTACTTC.

This clonotype was seen a handful of times. CDR3 amino acids: CASRREANTEAFF. The CDR3 DNA is TGTGCCAGCCGCAGGGAAGCCAACACTGAAGCTTTCTTT. J is TRBJ1-1 and V is TRBV7-2, with D possibly matching TRBD1 (5 bases). Germline lookup yields CDR1 SGHTA and CDR2 FQGNSA. The CDR3 consists of 13 residues. With 8 bases removed from V and 2 bases from J, the gap between germline ends came to 12 bases. The entire variable domain, with the rest obtained from reference TRBV7-2 and TRBJ1-1, is as follows: GAGVSQSPSNKVTEKGKDVELRCDPISGHTALYWYRQSLGQGLEFLIYFQGNSAPDKSGLPSDRFSAERTGGSVSTLTIQRTQQEDSAVYLCASRREANTEAFFGQGTRLTVV.

J is TRBJ1-1 and V is TRBV25-1; D might be TRBD1 (6 bases). Trimming removed 11 bases from V and 3 bases from J, with 19 bases in between. The V gene's germline CDR1 is MGHDK and CDR2 SYGVNS. This CDR3 is built from 14 residues. CDR3 nucleotide sequence: TGTGCCGCCCAACCCCCAGGGGAGTACACTGAAGCTTTCTTT. It specifies CAAQPPGEYTEAFF.

The chain links TRBV2 to TRBJ1-4, with D perhaps matching TRBD1 (6 bases). The CDR3 length is 15 residues. Germline V gene sequence: CDR1 SNHLY, CDR2 FYNNEI. The ends were cut back, 3 bases at V and 4 bases at J, with 12 bases in the middle. The CDR3 nucleotides read TGTGCCAGCAGTGATGGGGGCAATGGTAATGAAAAACTGTTTTTT. It yields the protein CASSDGGNGNEKLFF.